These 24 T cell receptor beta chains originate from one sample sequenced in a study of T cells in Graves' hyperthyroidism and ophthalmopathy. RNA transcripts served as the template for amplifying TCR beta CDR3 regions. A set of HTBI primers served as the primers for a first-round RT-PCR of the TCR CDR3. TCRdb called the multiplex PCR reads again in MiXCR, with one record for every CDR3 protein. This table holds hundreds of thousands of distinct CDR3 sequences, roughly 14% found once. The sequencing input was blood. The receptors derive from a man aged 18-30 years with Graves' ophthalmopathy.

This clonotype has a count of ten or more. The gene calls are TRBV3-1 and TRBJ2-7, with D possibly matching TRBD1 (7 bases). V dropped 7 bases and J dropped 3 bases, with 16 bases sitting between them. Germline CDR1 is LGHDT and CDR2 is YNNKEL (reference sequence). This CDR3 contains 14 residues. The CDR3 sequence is CASTFGGTVYEQYF. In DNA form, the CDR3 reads TGTGCCAGCACCTTCGGAGGGACAGTCTACGAGCAGTACTTC.

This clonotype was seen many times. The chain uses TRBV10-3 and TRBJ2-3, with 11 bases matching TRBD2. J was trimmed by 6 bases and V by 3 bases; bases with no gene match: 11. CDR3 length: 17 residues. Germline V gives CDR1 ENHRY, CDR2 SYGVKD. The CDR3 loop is CAISERASGGPADTQYF. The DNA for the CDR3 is TGTGCCATCAGTGAAAGGGCTAGCGGGGGGCCCGCGGATACGCAGTATTTT.

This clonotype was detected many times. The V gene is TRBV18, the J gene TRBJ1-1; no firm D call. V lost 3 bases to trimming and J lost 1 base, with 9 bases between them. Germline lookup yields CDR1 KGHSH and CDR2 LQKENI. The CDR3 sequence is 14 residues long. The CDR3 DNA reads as TGTGCCAGCTCACCCACCCAGGAGAACACTGAAGCTTTCTTT. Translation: CASSPTQENTEAFF.

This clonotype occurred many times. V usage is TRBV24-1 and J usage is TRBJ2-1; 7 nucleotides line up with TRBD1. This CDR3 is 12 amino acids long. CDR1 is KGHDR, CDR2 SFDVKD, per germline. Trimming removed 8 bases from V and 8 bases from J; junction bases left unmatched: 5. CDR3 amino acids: CATTDRTHEQFF. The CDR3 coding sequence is TGTGCCACCACGGACAGGACCCATGAGCAGTTCTTC.

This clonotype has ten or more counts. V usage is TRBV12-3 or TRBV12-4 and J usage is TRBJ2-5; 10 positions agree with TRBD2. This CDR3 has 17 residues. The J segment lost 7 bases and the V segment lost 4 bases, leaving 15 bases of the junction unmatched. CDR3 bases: TGTGCCAGCAGTTGGGGAACCGGGACTAGCGACGGTGGGACCCAGTACTTC. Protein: CASSWGTGTSDGGTQYF.

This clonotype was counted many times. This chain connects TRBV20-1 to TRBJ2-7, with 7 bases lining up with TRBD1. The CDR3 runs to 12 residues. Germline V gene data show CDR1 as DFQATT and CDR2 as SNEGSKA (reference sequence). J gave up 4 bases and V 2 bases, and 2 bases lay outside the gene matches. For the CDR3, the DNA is TGCAGTGCTAGACAGGGGGAATACGAGCAGTACTTC. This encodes CSARQGEYEQYF.

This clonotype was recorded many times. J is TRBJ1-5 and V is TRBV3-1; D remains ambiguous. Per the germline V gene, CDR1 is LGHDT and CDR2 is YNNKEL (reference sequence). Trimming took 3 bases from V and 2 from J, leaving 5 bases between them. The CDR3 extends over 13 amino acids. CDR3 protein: CASSHLGNQPQHF. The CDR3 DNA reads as TGTGCCAGCAGCCACTTAGGCAATCAGCCCCAGCATTTT.

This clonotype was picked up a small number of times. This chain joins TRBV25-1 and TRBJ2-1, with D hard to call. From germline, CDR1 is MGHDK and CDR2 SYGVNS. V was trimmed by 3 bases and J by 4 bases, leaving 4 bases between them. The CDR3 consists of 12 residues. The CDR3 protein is CASSEHYNEQFF. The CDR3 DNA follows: TGTGCCAGCAGTGAGCATTACAATGAGCAGTTCTTC.

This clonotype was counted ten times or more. The CDR3 here is CTAHPGRETQYF. The DNA for the CDR3 is TGCACTGCGCACCCGGGACGGGAGACCCAGTACTTC. The V and J genes are TRBV20-1 and TRBJ2-5; the D call may be TRBD1 or TRBD2 (5 bases each). The CDR3 spans 12 residues. From germline, CDR1 is DFQATT and CDR2 SNEGSKA (reference sequence).

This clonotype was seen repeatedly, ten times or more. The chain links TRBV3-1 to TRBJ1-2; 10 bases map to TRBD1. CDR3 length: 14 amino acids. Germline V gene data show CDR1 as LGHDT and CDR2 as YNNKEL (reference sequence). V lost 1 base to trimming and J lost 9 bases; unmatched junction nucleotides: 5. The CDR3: CASSQVGQGSRYTF. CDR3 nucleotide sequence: TGTGCCAGCAGCCAAGTGGGACAGGGGAGCCGCTACACCTTC. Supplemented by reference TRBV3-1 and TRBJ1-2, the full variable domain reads DTAVSQTPKYLVTQMGNDKSIKCEQNLGHDTMYWYKQDSKKFLKIMFSYNNKELIINETVPNRFSPKSPDKAHLNLHINSLELGDSAVYFCASSQVGQGSRYTFGSGTRLTVV.

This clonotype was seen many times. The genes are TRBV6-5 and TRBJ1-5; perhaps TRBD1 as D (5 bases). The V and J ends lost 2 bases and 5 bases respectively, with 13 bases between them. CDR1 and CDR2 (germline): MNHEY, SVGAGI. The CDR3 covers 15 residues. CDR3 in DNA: TGTGCCAGCAGTTACAGTAGCAGGGTTGATCAGCCCCAGCATTTT. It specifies CASSYSSRVDQPQHF.

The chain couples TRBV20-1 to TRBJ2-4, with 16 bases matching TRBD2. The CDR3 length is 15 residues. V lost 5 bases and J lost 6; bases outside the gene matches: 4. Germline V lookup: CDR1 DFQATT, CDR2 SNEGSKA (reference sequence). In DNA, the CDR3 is TGCAGTGCTGGGACTAGCGGGGGGGCGGGAAACATTCAGTACTTC. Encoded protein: CSAGTSGGAGNIQYF.

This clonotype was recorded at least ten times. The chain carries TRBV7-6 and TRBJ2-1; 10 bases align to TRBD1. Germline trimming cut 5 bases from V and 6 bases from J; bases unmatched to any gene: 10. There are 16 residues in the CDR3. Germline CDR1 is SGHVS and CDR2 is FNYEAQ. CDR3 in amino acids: CASSLLGDRGPNEQFF. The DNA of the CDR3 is TGTGCCAGCAGCCTCCTCGGAGACAGGGGGCCCAATGAGCAGTTCTTC. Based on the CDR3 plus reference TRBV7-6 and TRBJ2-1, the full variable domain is GAGVSQSPRYKVTKRGQDVALRCDPISGHVSLYWYRQALGQGPEFLTYFNYEAQQDKSGLPNDRFSAERPEGSISTLTIQRTEQRDSAMYRCASSLLGDRGPNEQFFGPGTRLTVL.

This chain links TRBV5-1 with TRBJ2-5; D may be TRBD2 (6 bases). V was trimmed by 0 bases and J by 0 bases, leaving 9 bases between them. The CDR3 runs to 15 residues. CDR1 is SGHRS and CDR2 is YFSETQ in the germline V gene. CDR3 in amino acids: CASSLGEANQETQYF. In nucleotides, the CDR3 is TGCGCCAGCAGCTTGGGGGAGGCCAACCAAGAGACCCAGTACTTC. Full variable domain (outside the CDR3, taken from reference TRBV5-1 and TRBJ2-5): KAGVTQTPRYLIKTRGQQVTLSCSPISGHRSVSWYQQTPGQGLQFLFEYFSETQRNKGNFPGRFSGRQFSNSRSEMNVSTLELGDSALYLCASSLGEANQETQYFGPGTRLLVL.

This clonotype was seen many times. CDR3 protein: CASSLTGSEQFF. The CDR3 bases are TGTGCCAGCAGCTTGACAGGGAGTGAGCAGTTCTTC. The J gene is TRBJ2-1, the V gene TRBV7-3; TRBD1 agrees at 7 bases. The germline V gene encodes CDR1 SGHTA and CDR2 FQGTGA. V gave up 3 bases and J gave up 9 bases; unmatched junction bases: 2. The CDR3 spans 12 residues.

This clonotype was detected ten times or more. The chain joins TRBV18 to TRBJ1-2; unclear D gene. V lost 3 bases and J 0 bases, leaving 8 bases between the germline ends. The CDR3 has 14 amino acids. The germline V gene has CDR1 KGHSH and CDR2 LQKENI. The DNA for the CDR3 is TGTGCCAGCTCACCGAAGTCAGCTAACTATGGCTACACCTTC. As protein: CASSPKSANYGYTF.

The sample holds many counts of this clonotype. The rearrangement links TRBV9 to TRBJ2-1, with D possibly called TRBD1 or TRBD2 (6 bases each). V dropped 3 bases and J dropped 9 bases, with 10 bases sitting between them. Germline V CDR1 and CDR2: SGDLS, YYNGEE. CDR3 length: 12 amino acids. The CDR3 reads CASSEGGGEQFF. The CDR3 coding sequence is TGTGCCAGCAGCGAGGGGGGCGGTGAGCAGTTCTTC.

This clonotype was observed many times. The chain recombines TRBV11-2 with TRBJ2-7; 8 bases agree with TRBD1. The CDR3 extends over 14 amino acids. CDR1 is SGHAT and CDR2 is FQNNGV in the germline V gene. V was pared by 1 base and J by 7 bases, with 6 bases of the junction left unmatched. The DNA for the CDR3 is TGTGCCAGCAGCTTAGTGCAGGGGGCGCGAGAGCAGTACTTC. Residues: CASSLVQGAREQYF.

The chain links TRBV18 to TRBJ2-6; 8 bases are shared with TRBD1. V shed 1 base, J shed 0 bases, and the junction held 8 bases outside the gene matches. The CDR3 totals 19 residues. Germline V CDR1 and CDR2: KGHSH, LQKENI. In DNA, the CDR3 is TGTGCCAGCTCACCACAAGAGCAGGGGGCAACCTCTGGGGCCAACGTCCTGACTTTC. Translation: CASSPQEQGATSGANVLTF.

In DNA, the CDR3 is TGCGCCAGCAGCTCTAAACAGCGAAACCCCTATGGCTACACCTTC. Protein product: CASSSKQRNPYGYTF. The V gene is TRBV4-1, the J gene TRBJ1-2; unclear D gene. Germline V gives CDR1 MGHRA, CDR2 YSYEKL. The CDR3 loop spans 15 amino acids. Trimming took off 5 bases at V and 4 bases at J, with 17 bases between the two ends.

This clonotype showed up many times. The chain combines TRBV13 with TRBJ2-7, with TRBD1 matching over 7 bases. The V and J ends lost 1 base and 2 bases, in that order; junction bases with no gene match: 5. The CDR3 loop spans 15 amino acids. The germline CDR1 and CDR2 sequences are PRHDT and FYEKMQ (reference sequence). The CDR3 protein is CASSLAQGTTYEQYF. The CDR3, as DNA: TGTGCCAGCAGCTTAGCACAGGGGACCACCTACGAGCAGTACTTC.

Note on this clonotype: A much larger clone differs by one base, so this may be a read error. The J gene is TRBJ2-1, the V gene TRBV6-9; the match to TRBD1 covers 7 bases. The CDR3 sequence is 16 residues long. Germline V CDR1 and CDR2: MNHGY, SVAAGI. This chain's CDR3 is CASSLEDRSSYNEQLF. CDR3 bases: TGTGCCAGCAGTTTAGAGGACAGGAGCTCCTACAATGAGCAGCTCTTC.

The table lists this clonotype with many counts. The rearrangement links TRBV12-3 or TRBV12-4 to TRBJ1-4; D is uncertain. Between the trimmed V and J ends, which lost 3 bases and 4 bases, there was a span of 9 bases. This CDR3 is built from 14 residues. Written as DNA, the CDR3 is TGTGCCAGCAGTTTCCTTGTGGGTAATGAAAAACTGTTTTTT. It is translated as CASSFLVGNEKLFF.

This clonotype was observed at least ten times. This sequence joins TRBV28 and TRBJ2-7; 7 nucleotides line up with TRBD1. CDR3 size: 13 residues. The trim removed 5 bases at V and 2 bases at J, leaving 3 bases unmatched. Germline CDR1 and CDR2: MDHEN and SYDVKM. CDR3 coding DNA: TGTGCCAGCAGTATCAGGGGGACCTACGAGCAGTACTTC. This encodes CASSIRGTYEQYF.